The sample holds one count of the clone carrying this T cell receptor (beta chain). No antigen is known for it. The data belong to a study of cytomegalovirus exposure and HLA in healthy donors. The study ran its PCR with 60 Vbeta and 13 Jbeta primers. Assay used: immunoSEQ multiplex PCR; TCRdb lists only in-frame clones, some missing. The table has 100,000 to 150,000 clones, approximately 80% seen once; the top ten hold about 1.8%. The V gene lost 2 bases and the J gene lost 7 bases, with 12 bases spanning the gap. Germline values: CDR1 LNHDA, CDR2 SQIVND (reference sequence). The CDR3 is 14 amino acids. Broader study findings: Cytomegalovirus status was reportedly diagnosed by the classifier with high specificity and sensitivity. It was only CMV serostatus that was available as immune exposure information.

The source of this sequence is a man aged 18-30 years in good health and CMV-seronegative. The chain couples TRBV19 to TRBJ2-1; a weak D match, TRBD1 (6 bases). Sequenced material: PBMCs. The DNA for the CDR3 is TGTGCCAGTAGTATACAGGGGAGCCGGAATGAGCAGTTCTTC. Its protein is CASSIQGSRNEQFF.